This T cell receptor (beta chain) was sequenced for a study of vaccination and CD4 T cells after COVID-19. Overall study: Convalescent patients gave post-COVID blood a median approximately 100 days post-diagnosis, range 35 to 161.

The Oncomine TCR Beta short-read assay was applied to DNA of cultured CD4+ T cells. TCRdb independently ran MiXCR on the PCR reads; one entry per CDR3 protein. The data show 15,000 or so distinct CDR3 sequences, over 55% seen once. Note on this clonotype: Its antigen remains unknown.

General study results and limits: Counts of SARS-CoV-2-reactive clonotypes had a median that went from approximately 21 to 38, a nonsignificant change.

The treatment is: roughly 10-day PBMC culture with coronavirus spike peptide pools or control peptides (ViraFEST assay). After expanding antigen-specific T cells with peptide pools, ViraFEST sequenced their TCRs. The CDR3 covers 15 residues. CDR1 and CDR2 from the germline V gene are KGHSH and LQKENI. V lost 4 bases, J lost 0 bases, and 10 bases lay in between. The specimen sequenced was CD4+ T cells from blood, cultured in vitro. The V gene is TRBV18, the J gene TRBJ1-5; D gene ambiguous. This clonotype was obtained from a human donor who had recovered from COVID-19. In nucleotides, the CDR3 is TGTGCCAGCTCACTACGGCCCGTTAGCAATCAGCCCCAGCATTTT. Protein: CASSLRPVSNQPQHF.